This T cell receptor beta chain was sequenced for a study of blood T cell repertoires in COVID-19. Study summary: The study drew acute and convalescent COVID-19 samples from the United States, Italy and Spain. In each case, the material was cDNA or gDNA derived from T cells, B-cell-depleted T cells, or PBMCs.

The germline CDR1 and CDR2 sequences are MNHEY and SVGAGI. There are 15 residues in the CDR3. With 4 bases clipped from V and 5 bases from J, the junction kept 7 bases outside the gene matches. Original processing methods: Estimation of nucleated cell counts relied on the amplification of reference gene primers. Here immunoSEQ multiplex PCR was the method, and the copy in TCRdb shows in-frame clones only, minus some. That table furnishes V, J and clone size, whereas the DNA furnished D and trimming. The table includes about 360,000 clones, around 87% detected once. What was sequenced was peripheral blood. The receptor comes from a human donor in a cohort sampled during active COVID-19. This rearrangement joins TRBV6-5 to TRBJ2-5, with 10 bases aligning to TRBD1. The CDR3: CASSLSGTGVETQYF. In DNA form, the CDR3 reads TGTGCCAGCAGTTTATCCGGGACAGGGGTTGAGACCCAGTACTTC.